This T cell receptor beta chain was observed in a study of blood T cell repertoires in COVID-19. Overall study: Whether acute or convalescent, the COVID-19 samples came from the United States, Italy and Spain. Sample material is recorded as cDNA or gDNA derived from T cells, B-cell-depleted T cells, or PBMCs.

Germline CDR1 reads LGHDT; CDR2 reads YNNKEL (reference sequence). The CDR3 contains 16 residues. V dropped 4 bases and J dropped 2; count of bases not matched to a gene: 3. Original handling: Amplification from reference gene primers served as the basis for estimated nucleated cell counts. TCRdb's table, derived via immunoSEQ multiplex PCR, lists solely in-frame clones and lacks some. V and J calls and clone size are as listed in that table; D and trimming were resolved from the DNA. This sample has 50,000 to 60,000 clones, with about 90% found just once. Material: peripheral blood. This receptor was taken from a man aged 55 to 70 with active COVID-19. The chain recombines TRBV3-1 (or the pseudogene TRBV3-2) with TRBJ2-2; 11 bases match TRBD2. As DNA, the CDR3 is TGTGCCAGCAGCCCACTAGCGGGAGTTAACACCGGGGAGCTGTTTTTT. Amino acids: CASSPLAGVNTGELFF.